This entry describes one TCR beta chain. This entry belongs to a study of cytomegalovirus exposure and HLA in healthy donors. A multiplex PCR was run with 60 Vbeta primers and 13 Jbeta primers. The table came from immunoSEQ multiplex PCR; TCRdb's copy has only in-frame clones and leaves some out. This sample has under 200,000 clones, with 82% found just once. The germline V gene encodes CDR1 SGHRS and CDR2 YFSETQ. The CDR3 is made up of 17 amino acids. V was trimmed by 4 bases and J by 4 bases, leaving 23 bases between them. This TCR was sampled from a woman aged 18-29 years in good health and CMV-seronegative. The sequenced sample consisted of PBMCs. This chain uses TRBV5-1 with TRBJ2-5, with TRBD1 as a possible D gene (6 bases). DNA of the CDR3: TGCGCCAGCAGCCAAGCCGGGACACCTCAGGTGGGAGAGACCCAGTACTTC. It yields the protein CASSQAGTPQVGETQYF.